A single sample is the source of the 25 T cell receptor beta chains below, sequenced in a study of technical replicates of blood from several donors. Produced via immunoSEQ multiplex PCR; TCRdb's table is partial and in-frame only. The top ten clones hold around 0.28% of a sample with 60,000 to 90,000 clones, around 97% of them seen once. The sequenced material came from T cells isolated from PBMCs. Every receptor here comes from a human donor in good health.

The chain links TRBV7-8 to TRBJ1-1, with 7 bases identical to TRBD1. V shed 4 bases, J shed 2 bases, and the junction held 10 bases outside the gene matches. CDR1 SGHVS and CDR2 FQNEAQ come from the germline V gene. This CDR3 spans 16 amino acids. The CDR3, as DNA: TGTGCCAGCAGCTATAGACAGGGTTCTGTCAACACTGAAGCTTTCTTT. This translates into CASSYRQGSVNTEAFF.

The chain links TRBV9 to TRBJ2-2; D gene ambiguous. V was shortened by 4 bases and J by 1 base, with 11 bases between the two germline ends. CDR1 and CDR2 (germline): SGDLS, YYNGEE. The CDR3 runs to 15 residues. The CDR3 coding sequence is TGTGCCAGCAGCCCCAGAAGACAGAACACCGGGGAGCTGTTTTTT. Protein: CASSPRRQNTGELFF.

This sequence joins TRBV7-2 and TRBJ2-7; a possible D gene is TRBD1 (6 bases). CDR1 and CDR2 from the germline V gene are SGHTA and FQGNSA. The CDR3 has 14 residues. V lost 6 bases and J 2 bases, leaving 14 bases between the germline ends. Here the CDR3 DNA reads TGTGCCAGCAGAGGGCAGGGGATTACCTACGAGCAGTACTTC. This sequence encodes CASRGQGITYEQYF.

Comments on this clone: It is likely a read error, because the conserved phenylalanine at the end of the CDR3 is missing. It is unclear where the CDR3 begins or ends on the DNA, so no DNA is shown, and the CDR3 is as TCRdb lists it. J is TRBJ2-7 and V is TRBV7-8; the DNA was not used to check the table's D call, TRBD1. Per germline, CDR1 SGHVS and CDR2 FQNEAQ. The CDR3 contains 15 residues when both ends are counted. The chain's CDR3 is CASSHRVVCLDGYPL.

The chain links TRBV19 to TRBJ1-1; D call uncertain. The germline V and J ends were trimmed by 1 base and 0 bases, with 18 bases remaining between them. The V gene's germline CDR1 is LNHDA and CDR2 SQIVND (reference sequence). CDR3 length: 18 amino acids. The CDR3 sequence: CASSIVEVVGRMNTEAFF. The DNA of the CDR3 is TGTGCCAGTAGTATAGTCGAGGTTGTTGGCCGCATGAACACTGAAGCTTTCTTT.

This chain joins TRBV5-1 and TRBJ1-1; perhaps TRBD1 as D (5 bases). The CDR3 loop spans 16 amino acids. V dropped 0 bases and J dropped 0 bases, with 12 bases sitting between them. The V gene's germline CDR1 is SGHRS and CDR2 YFSETQ. This CDR3 reads CASSLVLGPVNTEAFF. In DNA, the CDR3 is TGCGCCAGCAGCTTGGTTCTGGGGCCAGTGAACACTGAAGCTTTCTTT.

The chain carries TRBV7-2 and TRBJ2-7; TRBD2 agrees at 13 bases. This CDR3 is 15 amino acids long. The trim removed 4 bases at V and 1 base at J, leaving 1 base unmatched. CDR1 SGHTA and CDR2 FQGNSA come from the germline V gene. DNA for the CDR3: TGTGCCAGCAGCTCACTAGCGGGAGGGTCCTACGAGCAGTACTTC. This translates into CASSSLAGGSYEQYF.

The CDR3 protein is CASRQGNTEAFF. CDR3 DNA: TGTGCCAGCAGACAGGGGAACACTGAAGCTTTCTTT. This chain connects TRBV6-6 to TRBJ1-1; perhaps TRBD1 as D (6 bases). Trimming shortened V by 6 bases and J by 1 base, and 6 bases separated the two germline ends. Germline V gene data show CDR1 as MNHNY and CDR2 as SVGAGI (reference sequence). The CDR3 loop spans 12 amino acids.

V usage is TRBV21-1 and J usage is TRBJ2-7; the table gives TRBD2 as D, unverified against the DNA. TRBV21-1 is a pseudogene segment. The CDR3 covers 13 residues. The CDR3 loop reads CASSKARPYEQYF. CDR3 DNA: TGTGCCAGCAGCAAAGCGCGCCCCTACGAGCAGTACTTC.

This clone was counted once. The chain combines TRBV2 with TRBJ2-7; tentative D call: TRBD1 (6 bases). The V end lost 2 bases, the J end lost 3 bases, and 17 bases lay between the germline ends. This CDR3 region has 16 residues. Germline values: CDR1 SNHLY, CDR2 FYNNEI. This CDR3 reads CASSERGGDNFYEQYF. For the CDR3, the DNA is TGTGCCAGCAGTGAAAGGGGTGGGGACAACTTCTACGAGCAGTACTTC.

The gene calls are TRBV4-1 and TRBJ1-5; 7 positions match TRBD1. Germline V lookup: CDR1 MGHRA, CDR2 YSYEKL. This CDR3 has 14 amino acids. J was trimmed by 7 bases and V by 2 bases; bases with no gene match: 5. CDR3 nucleotides: TGCGCCAGCAGCCAACGACAGGGTCCGCAGCCCCAGCATTTT. Protein product: CASSQRQGPQPQHF.

The chain couples TRBV27 to TRBJ2-7; a weak D match, TRBD1 (5 bases). Germline CDR1 reads MNHEY; CDR2 reads SMNVEV (reference sequence). The CDR3 sequence is 15 residues long. V was clipped by 2 bases and J by 5 bases, with 16 bases between them. In DNA, the CDR3 is TGTGCCAGCAGTTTAATACCGTCGACAGATGACGAGCAGTACTTC. Translated, it gives CASSLIPSTDDEQYF.

This sequence joins TRBV9 and TRBJ2-1; D is ambiguous. This CDR3 contains 14 residues. Trimming shortened V by 2 bases and J by 0 bases, and 6 bases separated the two germline ends. Germline CDR1 is SGDLS and CDR2 is YYNGEE. This CDR3 reads CASSVLSSYNEQFF. CDR3 bases: TGTGCCAGCAGCGTCCTGAGCTCCTACAATGAGCAGTTCTTC.

CDR3 protein: CAITGTKDTEAFF. The CDR3 DNA reads as TGTGCCATTACCGGGACTAAAGACACTGAAGCTTTCTTT. The rearrangement uses TRBV10-3 and TRBJ1-1; D may be TRBD1 (5 bases). The ends were cut back, 9 bases at V and 3 bases at J, with 14 bases in the middle. Germline-derived CDR1 and CDR2 are ENHRY and SYGVKD. This CDR3 is built from 13 residues.

The chain has TRBV4-1 and TRBJ1-2; possibly TRBD1 for D (6 bases). Trimming removed 0 bases at V and 8 bases at J, with 16 bases between. Germline-derived CDR1 and CDR2 are MGHRA and YSYEKL. This CDR3 contains 15 residues. The CDR3 is CASSQDPNNREGYTF. The CDR3 DNA follows: TGCGCCAGCAGCCAAGACCCTAATAACAGGGAGGGCTACACCTTC.

This chain uses TRBV11-3 with TRBJ2-1; no definite D call. This CDR3 has 13 amino acids. Germline lookup yields CDR1 SGHNT and CDR2 YENEEA. V was trimmed by 4 bases and J by 6 bases, leaving 10 bases between them. CDR3 protein: CASSWPYPNEQFF. In nucleotides, the CDR3 is TGTGCCAGCAGCTGGCCTTACCCCAATGAGCAGTTCTTC. The entire variable domain, with the rest obtained from reference TRBV11-3 and TRBJ2-1, is as follows: EAGVVQSPRYKIIEKKQPVAFWCNPISGHNTLYWYLQNLGQGPELLIRYENEEAVDDSQLPKDRFSAERLKGVDSTLKIQPAELGDSAVYLCASSWPYPNEQFFGPGTRLTVL.

The genes are TRBV6-1 and TRBJ1-1, with a possible D match to TRBD1 (6 bases). The CDR3 covers 13 residues. Trimming stripped 6 bases from V and 1 base from J, with 9 bases between. The germline V gene encodes CDR1 MNHNS and CDR2 SASEGT. CDR3 sequence (DNA): TGTGCCAGCAGCCCGACAGGGAACACTGAAGCTTTCTTT. This translates into CASSPTGNTEAFF.

The V gene is TRBV19, the J gene TRBJ2-6, with 7 nucleotides matching TRBD1. Germline V gene data show CDR1 as LNHDA and CDR2 as SQIVND (reference sequence). With V trimmed by 0 bases and J by 0 bases, 5 bases remained unmatched. The CDR3 runs to 18 residues. CDR3 amino acids: CASSIDPPGGSGANVLTF. In DNA form, the CDR3 reads TGTGCCAGTAGTATAGATCCCCCAGGGGGCTCTGGGGCCAACGTCCTGACTTTC.

The gene calls are TRBV30 and TRBJ2-7; 14 nucleotides line up with TRBD2. Germline V gene sequence: CDR1 GTSNPN, CDR2 SVGIG (reference sequence). This CDR3 comprises 20 residues. Unmatched junction bases numbered 20, after V lost 0 bases and J lost 7 bases. The CDR3 is CAWSVQLLAAWTSGRYEQYF. The CDR3 DNA reads TGTGCCTGGAGTGTACAACTTCTGGCGGCCTGGACTAGCGGGAGGTATGAGCAGTACTTC.

This chain joins TRBV6-5 and TRBJ2-3, with D unclear. Deletions cut 0 bases from V and 0 bases from J, with 4 bases between. Looked up from germline, CDR1 is MNHEY and CDR2 is SVGAGI. This CDR3 is 14 amino acids long. The CDR3 DNA follows: TGTGCCAGCAGTTACTCGACTAGCACAGATACGCAGTATTTT. Protein sequence: CASSYSTSTDTQYF.

The rearrangement joins TRBV19 to TRBJ1-5; 7 nucleotides agree with TRBD1. This CDR3 has 15 amino acids. The germline V gene encodes CDR1 LNHDA and CDR2 SQIVND (reference sequence). V lost 7 bases, J lost 1 base, and 7 bases stayed unmatched. The CDR3 bases are TGTGCCAGTAAGGGGGCAGGAGTAAGCAATCAGCCCCAGCATTTT. It yields the protein CASKGAGVSNQPQHF.

Details on this clone: The same CDR3 also results from other DNA sequences found in this sample. CDR3 region: CASSLSSGANVLTF. DNA of the CDR3: TGTGCCAGCAGCTTGAGCTCTGGGGCCAACGTCCTGACTTTC. This chain joins TRBV7-9 and TRBJ2-6; no definite D call. Germline V gene sequence: CDR1 SEHNR, CDR2 FQNEAQ (reference sequence). This CDR3 is 14 amino acids long. Between the trimmed V and J ends, which lost 3 bases and 0 bases, there was a span of 3 bases. The variable domain in full, completed from reference TRBV7-9 and TRBJ2-6, reads DTGVSQNPRHKITKRGQNVTFRCDPISEHNRLYWYRQTLGQGPEFLTYFQNEAQLEKSRLLSDRFSAERPKGSFSTLEIQRTEQGDSAMYLCASSLSSGANVLTFGAGSRLTVL.

This clone was detected once. The chain has TRBV7-9 and TRBJ1-4, with TRBD1 identical over 7 bases. Germline V gene sequence: CDR1 SEHNR, CDR2 FQNEAQ (reference sequence). The CDR3 runs 15 residues. Trimming removed 2 bases from V and 1 base from J; junction bases left unmatched: 1. The CDR3, as DNA: TGTGCCAGCAGCTTAACAGGGGTAACTAATGAAAAACTGTTTTTT. It encodes CASSLTGVTNEKLFF.

V is TRBV27 and J is TRBJ1-2, with 8 nucleotides matching TRBD1. With 3 bases clipped from V and 8 bases from J, the junction kept 20 bases outside the gene matches. CDR1 is MNHEY, CDR2 SMNVEV, per germline (reference sequence). The CDR3 has 18 amino acids. The CDR3 loop reads CASSLVAGGQGAGRGYTF. Written as DNA, the CDR3 is TGTGCCAGCAGTTTGGTGGCCGGAGGGCAGGGGGCTGGAAGGGGCTACACCTTC.

This clone was found once. The V and J genes are TRBV15 and TRBJ1-5; 8 bases align to TRBD1. From germline, CDR1 is LNHNV and CDR2 YYDKDF (reference sequence). The CDR3 is 14 amino acids. With V trimmed by 1 base and J by 5 bases, 1 base remained unmatched. CDR3 residues: CATSRGQGYQPQHF. The CDR3 nucleotides are TGTGCCACCAGCAGAGGACAGGGGTATCAGCCCCAGCATTTT.